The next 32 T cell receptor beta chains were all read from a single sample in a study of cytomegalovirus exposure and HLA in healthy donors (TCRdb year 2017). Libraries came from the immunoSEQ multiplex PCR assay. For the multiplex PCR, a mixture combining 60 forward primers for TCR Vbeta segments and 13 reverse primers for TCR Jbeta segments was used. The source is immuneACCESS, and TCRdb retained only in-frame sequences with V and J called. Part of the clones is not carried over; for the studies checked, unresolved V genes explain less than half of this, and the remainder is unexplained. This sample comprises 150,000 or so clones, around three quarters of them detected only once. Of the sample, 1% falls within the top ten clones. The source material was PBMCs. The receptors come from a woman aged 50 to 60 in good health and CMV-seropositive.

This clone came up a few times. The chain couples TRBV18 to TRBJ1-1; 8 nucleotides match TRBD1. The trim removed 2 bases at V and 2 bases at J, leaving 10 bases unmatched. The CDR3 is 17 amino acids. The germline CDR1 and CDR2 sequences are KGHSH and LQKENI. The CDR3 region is CASSPMLDQGANTEAFF. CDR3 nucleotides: TGTGCCAGCTCACCAATGCTCGACCAGGGGGCCAACACTGAAGCTTTCTTT.

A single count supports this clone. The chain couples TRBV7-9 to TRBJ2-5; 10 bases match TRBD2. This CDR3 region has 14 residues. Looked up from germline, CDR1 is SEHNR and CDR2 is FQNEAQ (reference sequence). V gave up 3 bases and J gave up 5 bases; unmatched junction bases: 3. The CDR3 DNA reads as TGTGCCAGCAGCTTTCTAGCGGGGGTGGAGACCCAGTACTTC. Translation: CASSFLAGVETQYF.

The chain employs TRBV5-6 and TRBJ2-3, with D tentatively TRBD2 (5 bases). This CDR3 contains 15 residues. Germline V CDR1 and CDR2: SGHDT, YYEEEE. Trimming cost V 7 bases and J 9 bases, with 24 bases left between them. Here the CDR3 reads CASRPPSGALRTQYF. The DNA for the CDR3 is TGTGCCAGCCGCCCCCCCAGCGGCGCCTTAAGGACGCAGTATTTT. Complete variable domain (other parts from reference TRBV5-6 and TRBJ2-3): DAGVTQSPTHLIKTRGQQVTLRCSPKSGHDTVSWYQQALGQGPQFIFQYYEEEERQRGNFPDRFSGHQFPNYSSELNVNALLLGDSALYLCASRPPSGALRTQYFGPGTRLTVL.

This chain's CDR3 is CASSLVVLGDEQYF. The DNA of the CDR3 is TGTGCCAGCAGCTTAGTGGTCCTAGGAGACGAGCAGTACTTC. The V gene is TRBV11-2, the J gene TRBJ2-7; D is uncertain. Germline V gene data show CDR1 as SGHAT and CDR2 as FQNNGV. The CDR3 covers 14 residues. Trimming removed 1 base from V and 5 bases from J, with 12 bases in between.

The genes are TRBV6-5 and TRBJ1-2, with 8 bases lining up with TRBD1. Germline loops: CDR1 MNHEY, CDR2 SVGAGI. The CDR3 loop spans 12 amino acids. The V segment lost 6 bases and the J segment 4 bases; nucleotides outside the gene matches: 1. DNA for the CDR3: TGTGCCAGCAGGGACAGGGCCTATGGCTACACCTTC. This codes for CASRDRAYGYTF.

The CDR3 DNA is TGTGCCAGCAGCTTCGGACAAGGGGAGACCCAGTACTTC. This codes for CASSFGQGETQYF. V usage is TRBV9 and J usage is TRBJ2-5; D might be TRBD1 (5 bases). Trimming pared 4 bases from V and 5 bases from J, leaving 12 bases between. Germline CDR1 and CDR2: SGDLS and YYNGEE. This CDR3 is 13 amino acids long.

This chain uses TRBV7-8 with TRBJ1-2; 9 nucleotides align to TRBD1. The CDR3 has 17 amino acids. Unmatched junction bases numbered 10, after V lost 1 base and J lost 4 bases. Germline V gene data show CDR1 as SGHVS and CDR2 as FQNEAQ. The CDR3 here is CASSLGDPGQGIYGYTF. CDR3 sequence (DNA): TGTGCCAGCAGCTTAGGGGACCCGGGACAGGGTATCTATGGCTACACCTTC.

In nucleotides, the CDR3 is TGTGCCAGCAGTTTACCTCTAGGGGGACAGTGGGGGAATGAGCAGTTCTTC. It specifies CASSLPLGGQWGNEQFF. V gene TRBV28 combines with J gene TRBJ2-1; 7 bases map to TRBD1. CDR3 length: 17 amino acids. V gave up 2 bases and J gave up 7 bases; unmatched junction bases: 14. Germline V gives CDR1 MDHEN, CDR2 SYDVKM.

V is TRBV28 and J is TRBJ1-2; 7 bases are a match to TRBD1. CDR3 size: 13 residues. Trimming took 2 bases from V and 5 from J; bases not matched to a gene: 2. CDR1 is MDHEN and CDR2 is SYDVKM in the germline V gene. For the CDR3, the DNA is TGTGCCAGCAGTTTAGGCAGGGGGTATGGCTACACCTTC. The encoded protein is CASSLGRGYGYTF.

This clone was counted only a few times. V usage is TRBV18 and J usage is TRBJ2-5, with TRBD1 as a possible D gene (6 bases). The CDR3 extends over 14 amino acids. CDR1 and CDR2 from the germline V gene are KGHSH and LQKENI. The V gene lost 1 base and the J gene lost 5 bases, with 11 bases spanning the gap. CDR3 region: CASSPLQGQETQYF. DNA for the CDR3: TGTGCCAGCTCACCACTCCAGGGGCAGGAGACCCAGTACTTC.

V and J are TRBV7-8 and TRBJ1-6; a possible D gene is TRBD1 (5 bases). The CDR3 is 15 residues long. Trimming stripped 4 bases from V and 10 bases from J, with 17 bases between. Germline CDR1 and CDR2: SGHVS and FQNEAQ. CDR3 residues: CASSSTGPGRSPLHF. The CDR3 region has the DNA TGTGCCAGCAGCTCTACGGGGCCAGGGAGGTCACCCCTCCACTTT.

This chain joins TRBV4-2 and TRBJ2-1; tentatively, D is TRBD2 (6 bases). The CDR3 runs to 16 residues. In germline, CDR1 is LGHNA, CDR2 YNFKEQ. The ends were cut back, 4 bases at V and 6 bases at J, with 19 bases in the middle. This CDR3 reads CASSPWAGSLFNEQFF. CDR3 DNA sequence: TGTGCCAGCAGCCCTTGGGCGGGGTCCCTTTTCAATGAGCAGTTCTTC.

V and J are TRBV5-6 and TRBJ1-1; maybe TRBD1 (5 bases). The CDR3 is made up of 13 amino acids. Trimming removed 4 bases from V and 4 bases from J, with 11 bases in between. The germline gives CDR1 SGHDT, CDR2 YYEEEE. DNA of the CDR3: TGTGCCAGCAGCCTCATGGGGGGCACTGAAGCTTTCTTT. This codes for CASSLMGGTEAFF.

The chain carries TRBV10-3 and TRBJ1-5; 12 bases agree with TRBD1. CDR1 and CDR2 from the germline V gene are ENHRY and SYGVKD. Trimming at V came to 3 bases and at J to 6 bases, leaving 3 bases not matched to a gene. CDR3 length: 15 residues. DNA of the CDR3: TGTGCCATCAGTGAAGGGACAGGGGGCGGTCAGCCCCAGCATTTT. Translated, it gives CAISEGTGGGQPQHF.

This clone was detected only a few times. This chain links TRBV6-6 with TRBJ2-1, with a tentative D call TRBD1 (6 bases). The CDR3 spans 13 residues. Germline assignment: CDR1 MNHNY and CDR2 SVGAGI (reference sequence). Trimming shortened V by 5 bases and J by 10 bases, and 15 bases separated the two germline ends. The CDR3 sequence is CASSGNPGAEQFF. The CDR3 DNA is TGTGCCAGCAGTGGCAACCCAGGGGCAGAGCAGTTCTTC.

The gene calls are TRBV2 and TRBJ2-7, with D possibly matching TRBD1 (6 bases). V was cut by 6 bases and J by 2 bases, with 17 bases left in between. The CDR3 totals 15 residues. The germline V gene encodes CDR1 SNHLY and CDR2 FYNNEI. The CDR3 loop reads CASRDTGSSAYEQYF. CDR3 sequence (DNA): TGTGCCAGCAGGGACACAGGGTCCAGCGCCTACGAGCAGTACTTC.

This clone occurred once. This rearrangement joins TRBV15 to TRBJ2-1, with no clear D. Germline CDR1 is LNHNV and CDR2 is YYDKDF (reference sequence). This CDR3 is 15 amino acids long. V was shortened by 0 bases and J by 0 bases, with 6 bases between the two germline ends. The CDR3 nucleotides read TGTGCCACCAGCAGAGAGCGCGACTCCTACAATGAGCAGTTCTTC. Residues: CATSRERDSYNEQFF.

The CDR3 DNA is TGTGCCAGCAGTCCGGGACAGGGGTCCCACGAGCAGTACTTC. This codes for CASSPGQGSHEQYF. This sequence joins TRBV9 and TRBJ2-7; TRBD1 matches 10 bases. The CDR3 has 14 amino acids. V lost 5 bases to trimming and J lost 5 bases; unmatched junction nucleotides: 7. The germline CDR1 and CDR2 sequences are SGDLS and YYNGEE.

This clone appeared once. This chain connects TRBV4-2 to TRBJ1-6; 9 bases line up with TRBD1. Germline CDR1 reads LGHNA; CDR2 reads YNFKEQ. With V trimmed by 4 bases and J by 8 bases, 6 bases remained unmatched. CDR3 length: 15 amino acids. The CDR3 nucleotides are TGTGCCAGCAGCCGAAAGGGACAGGGAGATTCACCCCTCCACTTT. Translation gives CASSRKGQGDSPLHF.

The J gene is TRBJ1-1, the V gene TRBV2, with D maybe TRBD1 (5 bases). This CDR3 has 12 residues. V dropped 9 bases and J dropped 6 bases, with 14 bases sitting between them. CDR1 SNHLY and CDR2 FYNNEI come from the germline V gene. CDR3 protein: CARLAGSPEAFF. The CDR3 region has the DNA TGTGCCAGACTAGCAGGGTCTCCTGAAGCTTTCTTT.

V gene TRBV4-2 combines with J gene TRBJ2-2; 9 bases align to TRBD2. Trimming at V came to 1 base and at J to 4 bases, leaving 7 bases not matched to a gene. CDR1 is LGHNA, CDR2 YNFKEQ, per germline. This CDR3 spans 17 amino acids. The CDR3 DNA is TGTGCCAGCAGCCAAGTGGCTAGCGGGGTGGGCACCGGGGAGCTGTTTTTT. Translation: CASSQVASGVGTGELFF.

This CDR3 reads CASSPRQKPQETQYF. Written as DNA, the CDR3 is TGTGCCAGTAGTCCGCGACAGAAACCCCAAGAGACCCAGTACTTC. The J gene is TRBJ2-5, the V gene TRBV19; D is possibly TRBD1 (5 bases). The CDR3 totals 15 residues. Looked up from germline, CDR1 is LNHDA and CDR2 is SQIVND (reference sequence). The V end lost 5 bases, the J end lost 1 base, and 14 bases lay between the germline ends.

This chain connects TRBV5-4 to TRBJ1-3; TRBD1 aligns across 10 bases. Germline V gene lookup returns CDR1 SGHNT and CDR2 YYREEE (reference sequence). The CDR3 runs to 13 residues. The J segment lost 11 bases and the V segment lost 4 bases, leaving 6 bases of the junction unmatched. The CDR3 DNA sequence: TGTGCCAGCAGCCCTGACAGGGGGCAAGCCATATATTTT. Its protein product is CASSPDRGQAIYF.

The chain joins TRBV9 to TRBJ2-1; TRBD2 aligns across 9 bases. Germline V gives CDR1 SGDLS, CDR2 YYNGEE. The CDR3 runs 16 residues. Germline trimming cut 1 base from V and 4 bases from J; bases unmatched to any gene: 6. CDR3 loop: CASSVYGTSPYNEQFF. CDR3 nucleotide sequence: TGTGCCAGCAGCGTATATGGGACTAGCCCATACAATGAGCAGTTCTTC.

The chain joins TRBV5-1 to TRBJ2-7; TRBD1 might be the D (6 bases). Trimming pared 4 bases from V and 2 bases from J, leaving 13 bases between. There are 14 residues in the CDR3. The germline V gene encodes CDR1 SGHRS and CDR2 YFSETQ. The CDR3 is CASSLRGQPYEQYF. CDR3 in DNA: TGCGCCAGCAGCCTCCGAGGACAGCCCTACGAGCAGTACTTC.

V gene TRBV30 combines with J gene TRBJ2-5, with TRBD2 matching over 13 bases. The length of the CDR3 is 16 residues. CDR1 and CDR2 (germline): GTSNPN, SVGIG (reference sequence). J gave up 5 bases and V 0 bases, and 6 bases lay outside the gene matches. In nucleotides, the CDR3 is TGTGCCTGGAGTGTAGGACTAGCGGGAGCTCGGGAGACCCAGTACTTC. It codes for CAWSVGLAGARETQYF. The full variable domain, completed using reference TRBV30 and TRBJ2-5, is SQTIHQWPATLVQPVGSPLSLECTVEGTSNPNLYWYRQAAGRGLQLLFYSVGIGQISSEVPQNLSASRPQDRQFILSSKKLLLSDSGFYLCAWSVGLAGARETQYFGPGTRLLVL.

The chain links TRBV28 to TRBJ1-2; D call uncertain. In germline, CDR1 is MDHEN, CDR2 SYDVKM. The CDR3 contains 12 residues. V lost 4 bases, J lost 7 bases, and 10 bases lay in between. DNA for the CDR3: TGTGCCAGCAGTTCCAGGCGCTTTGGCTACACCTTC. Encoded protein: CASSSRRFGYTF.

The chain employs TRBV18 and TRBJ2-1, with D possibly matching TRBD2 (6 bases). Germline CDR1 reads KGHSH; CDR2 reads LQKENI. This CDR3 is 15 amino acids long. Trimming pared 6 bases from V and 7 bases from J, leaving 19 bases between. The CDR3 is CASSREPGAGNEQFF. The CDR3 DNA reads TGTGCCAGCTCCCGGGAGCCCGGGGCGGGAAATGAGCAGTTCTTC.

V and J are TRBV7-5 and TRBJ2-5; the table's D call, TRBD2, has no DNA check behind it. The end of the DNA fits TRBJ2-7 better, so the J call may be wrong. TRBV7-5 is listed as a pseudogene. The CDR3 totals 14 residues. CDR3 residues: CARRGSGGSYEQYF. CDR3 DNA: TGTGCCAGAAGGGGTAGCGGGGGCTCCTACGAGCAGTACTTC.

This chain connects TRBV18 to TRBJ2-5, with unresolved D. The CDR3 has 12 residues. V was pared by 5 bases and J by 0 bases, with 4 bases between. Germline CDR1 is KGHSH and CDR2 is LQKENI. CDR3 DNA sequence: TGTGCCAGCTCATCGTACCAAGAGACCCAGTACTTC. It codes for CASSSYQETQYF.

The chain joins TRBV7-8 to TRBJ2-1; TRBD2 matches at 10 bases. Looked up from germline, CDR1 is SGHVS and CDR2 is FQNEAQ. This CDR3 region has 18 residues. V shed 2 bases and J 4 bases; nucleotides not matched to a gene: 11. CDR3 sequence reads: CASSLTAGGLVGYNEQFF. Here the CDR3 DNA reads TGTGCCAGCAGCTTAACAGCGGGAGGGCTTGTAGGTTACAATGAGCAGTTCTTC.

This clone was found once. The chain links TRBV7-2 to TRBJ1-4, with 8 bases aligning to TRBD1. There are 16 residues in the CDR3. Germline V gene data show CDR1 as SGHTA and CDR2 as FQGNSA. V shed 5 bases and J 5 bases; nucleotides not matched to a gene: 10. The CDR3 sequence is CASSNYLDRVNEKLFF. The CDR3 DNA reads TGTGCCAGCAGCAACTACTTGGACAGGGTAAATGAAAAACTGTTTTTT.